These 16 T cell receptor beta chains originate from one sample sequenced in a study of OX40 agonist ivuxolimab in advanced cancers. Sequencing was performed with immunoSEQ multiplex PCR; in TCRdb, only in-frame clones are kept and a portion is missing. The sample records tens of thousands of clones, about 85% being singletons. The material was CD4+ or CD8+ T cells sorted from blood, obtained in a trial of the OX40 agonist ivuxolimab. The source of these receptors is an adult with an advanced solid tumor such as melanoma, head and neck, liver or kidney cancer.

V gene TRBV4-2 combines with J gene TRBJ2-6, with D maybe TRBD1 (6 bases). V was pared by 0 bases and J by 0 bases, with 12 bases between. The V gene's germline CDR1 is LGHNA and CDR2 YNFKEQ. This CDR3 is built from 18 residues. CDR3: CASSQDWQGSSGANVLTF. DNA for the CDR3: TGTGCCAGCAGCCAAGACTGGCAGGGGAGCTCTGGGGCCAACGTCCTGACTTTC.

V gene TRBV4-1 combines with J gene TRBJ2-7, with TRBD1 matching 8 bases. The V and J ends lost 2 bases and 1 base, in that order; junction bases with no gene match: 1. Germline loops: CDR1 MGHRA, CDR2 YSYEKL. The CDR3 has 14 amino acids. As DNA, the CDR3 is TGCGCCAGCAGCCAACAGGGGGCTTCCTACGAGCAGTACTTC. Its protein product is CASSQQGASYEQYF.

The chain joins TRBV7-2 to TRBJ2-5; 14 nucleotides agree with TRBD2. The CDR3 runs 19 residues. Germline-derived CDR1 and CDR2 are SGHTA and FQGNSA. Trimming took 2 bases from V and 5 from J; bases not matched to a gene: 13. CDR3 DNA: TGTGCCAGCAGCTTACTTCCGGGACTAGCGGGAGAGCGGGGGGAGACCCAGTACTTC. Its protein is CASSLLPGLAGERGETQYF.

The rearrangement links TRBV7-6 to TRBJ1-1, with 7 bases lining up with TRBD1. J was trimmed by 1 base and V by 5 bases; bases with no gene match: 4. The CDR3 is 14 residues long. The V gene's germline CDR1 is SGHVS and CDR2 FNYEAQ. CDR3 sequence reads: CASSPRQGNTEAFF. Written as DNA, the CDR3 is TGTGCCAGCAGCCCCCGACAGGGGAACACTGAAGCTTTCTTT.

This clone was observed a single time. The chain recombines TRBV7-2 with TRBJ2-7, with D tentatively TRBD1 (5 bases). Germline V lookup: CDR1 SGHTA, CDR2 FQGNSA. Between the trimmed V and J ends, which lost 1 base and 1 base, there was a span of 11 bases. The CDR3 extends over 15 amino acids. CDR3 nucleotide sequence: TGTGCCAGCAGCTTAGAGACAGCTACTTCCTACGAGCAGTACTTC. Its translation is CASSLETATSYEQYF. Looking up the rest from reference TRBV7-2 and TRBJ2-7 gives the full variable domain: GAGVSQSPSNKVTEKGKDVELRCDPISGHTALYWYRQSLGQGLEFLIYFQGNSAPDKSGLPSDRFSAERTGGSVSTLTIQRTQQEDSAVYLCASSLETATSYEQYFGPGTRLTVT.

In this sample, this clone turned up a few times. This chain joins TRBV30 and TRBJ1-3; D remains unclear. CDR3 length: 12 residues. In germline, CDR1 is GTSNPN, CDR2 SVGIG (reference sequence). With 4 bases removed from V and 4 bases from J, the gap between germline ends came to 8 bases. CDR3 nucleotide sequence: TGTGCCTGGAAAAAAGGGGGAAACACCATATATTTT. Protein sequence: CAWKKGGNTIYF. The full variable domain, completed using reference TRBV30 and TRBJ1-3, is SQTIHQWPATLVQPVGSPLSLECTVEGTSNPNLYWYRQAAGRGLQLLFYSVGIGQISSEVPQNLSASRPQDRQFILSSKKLLLSDSGFYLCAWKKGGNTIYFGEGSWLTVV.

This clone was recorded once. The chain recombines TRBV4-1 with TRBJ1-2; the match to TRBD1 covers 7 bases. CDR1 is MGHRA and CDR2 is YSYEKL in the germline V gene. V shed 0 bases, J shed 5 bases, and the junction held 12 bases outside the gene matches. This CDR3 region has 17 residues. This chain's CDR3 is CASSQDPRQGVMYGYTF. The CDR3 coding sequence is TGCGCCAGCAGCCAAGACCCCCGACAGGGTGTCATGTATGGCTACACCTTC.

The CDR3 region has the DNA TGTGGGGTCTGGGGCGGTGGCAATCAGCCCCAGCATTTT. Its translation: CGVWGGGNQPQHF. The rearrangement uses TRBV10-3 and TRBJ1-5; D perhaps matches TRBD1 (5 bases). Germline-derived CDR1 and CDR2 are ENHRY and SYGVKD. This CDR3 is 13 amino acids long.

This chain links TRBV5-1 with TRBJ1-1; possibly TRBD1 for D (6 bases). Germline CDR1 reads SGHRS; CDR2 reads YFSETQ. There are 15 residues in the CDR3. The V and J ends lost 1 base and 1 base respectively, with 11 bases between them. DNA for the CDR3: TGCGCCAGCAGCTTGAATGGGGGCTCGAACACTGAAGCTTTCTTT. Protein product: CASSLNGGSNTEAFF.

The chain has TRBV11-2 and TRBJ2-2; 11 nucleotides align to TRBD2. This CDR3 comprises 15 residues. Germline V lookup: CDR1 SGHAT, CDR2 FQNNGV. V gave up 3 bases and J gave up 7 bases; unmatched junction bases: 4. The CDR3 spells CASSFSGGAIGELFF. CDR3 DNA sequence: TGTGCCAGCAGCTTTAGCGGGGGGGCCATCGGGGAGCTGTTTTTT.

The rearrangement links TRBV14 to TRBJ2-7; D is unresolved. The V gene's germline CDR1 is SGHDN and CDR2 FVKESK. The CDR3 is made up of 13 amino acids. The V end was cut by 4 bases, the J end by 2 bases, with 9 bases between. The CDR3 here is CASSLGAAYEQYF. The CDR3 DNA reads TGTGCCAGCAGCCTTGGCGCCGCCTACGAGCAGTACTTC.

The sample holds one count of this clone. CDR3 protein: CASSLSLGYVNTEAFF. The CDR3 coding sequence is TGTGCCAGCAGTTTATCGCTAGGGTATGTGAACACTGAAGCTTTCTTT. The rearrangement uses TRBV27 and TRBJ1-1; D uncertain. The germline V gene encodes CDR1 MNHEY and CDR2 SMNVEV (reference sequence). The germline V and J ends were trimmed by 0 bases and 0 bases, with 11 bases remaining between them. This CDR3 is built from 16 residues.

This chain links TRBV29-1 with TRBJ2-7; 7 bases are shared with TRBD1. CDR1 SQVTM and CDR2 ANQGSEA come from the germline V gene. The CDR3 spans 13 residues. The V and J ends lost 5 bases and 2 bases, in that order; junction bases with no gene match: 6. CDR3 DNA sequence: TGCAGCGTTAAAGCGACAGGGACCTACGAGCAGTACTTC. Its translation is CSVKATGTYEQYF.

The chain couples TRBV6-6 to TRBJ2-7; a possible D gene is TRBD1 (6 bases). CDR3 length: 14 residues. The ends were cut back, 6 bases at V and 2 bases at J, with 14 bases in the middle. CDR1 and CDR2 from the germline V gene are MNHNY and SVGAGI (reference sequence). The CDR3: CASRAKGVTYEQYF. The DNA for the CDR3 is TGTGCCAGCAGAGCGAAGGGGGTAACCTACGAGCAGTACTTC.

The chain employs TRBV7-2 and TRBJ2-7; D possibly matches TRBD1 or TRBD2 (6 bases each). Germline CDR1 reads SGHTA; CDR2 reads FQGNSA. V lost 3 bases to trimming and J lost 0 bases, with 12 bases between them. The CDR3 contains 15 residues. The CDR3 DNA is TGTGCCAGCAGCTTGGGGGGCAGCCTCTCCTACGAGCAGTACTTC. Amino acids: CASSLGGSLSYEQYF. The full variable domain, in which reference TRBV7-2 and TRBJ2-7 provide the parts outside the CDR3, is GAGVSQSPSNKVTEKGKDVELRCDPISGHTALYWYRQSLGQGLEFLIYFQGNSAPDKSGLPSDRFSAERTGGSVSTLTIQRTQQEDSAVYLCASSLGGSLSYEQYFGPGTRLTVT.

This clone was picked up a small number of times. This CDR3 reads CANYPGLRYF. CDR3 sequence (DNA): TGTGCCAACTACCCGGGACTAAGATATTTT. The chain recombines TRBV6-5 with TRBJ2-3; 7 bases match TRBD2. CDR1 and CDR2 from the germline V gene are MNHEY and SVGAGI. The CDR3 sequence is 10 residues long. After removal of 10 bases from V and 15 bases from J, the junction contained 10 bases not matched to a gene.